This paragraph reports one T cell receptor (beta chain). The antigen is unknown. Germline trimming cut 0 bases from V and 6 bases from J; bases unmatched to any gene: 5. CDR3 length equals 15 residues. Germline-derived CDR1 and CDR2 are SGHRS and YFSETQ. The data were taken from a study of cytomegalovirus exposure and HLA in healthy donors. Study-level background: In an early release, HLA-typed donors contributed tens of millions of unique TCR sequences.

The study ran its PCR with 60 Vbeta and 13 Jbeta primers. The assay was immunoSEQ multiplex PCR, and TCRdb's table has in-frame clones only and misses some. The sample gives some 91,000 clones, around 77% of which show up once; roughly 3% is in the top ten. Study-level findings and limits: Indistinguishability led to the exclusion of some V segments, TRBV6-2 and TRBV6-3 included.

This rearrangement joins TRBV5-1 to TRBJ1-2; 10 bases map to TRBD1. The TCR originated in a man aged 40-49 years in good health and CMV-seronegative. Material: PBMCs. CDR3 sequence (DNA): TGCGCCAGCAGCTTGGGGAGACAGGGGGCAGATGGCTACACCTTC. Protein sequence: CASSLGRQGADGYTF.